The clone carrying this TCR beta chain was counted a few times. The CDR3 is made up of 15 amino acids. Trimming removed 0 bases at V and 2 bases at J, with 11 bases between. CDR1 is MGHRA, CDR2 YSYEKL, per germline. This record belongs to a study of blood T cells in healthy people across ages. PCR was performed a second time for about 7 to 12 cycles using a sample-barcoded 5' primer and a J-beta primer mix. Each of the cDNA molecules was tagged by a template-switch adaptor with 12 random nucleotides. At least 3 million CDR3-containing paired-end reads were obtained per sample. TCRdb re-called the 5' RACE reads through MiXCR, storing one row per CDR3 protein. The profile covers over 1,300,000 distinct CDR3 sequences, with 59% appearing a single time and roughly 6.3% taken by the ten largest. The authors drew approximately 9 milliliters of peripheral blood from each donor.

The V and J genes are TRBV4-1 and TRBJ2-7; maybe TRBD1 (5 bases). This sequence originates from a man aged 18 to 30 in good health. Sequenced input: blood. CDR3 sequence (DNA): TGCGCCAGCAGCCAAGACAGGGTCCCTACCTACGAGCAGTACTTC. It encodes CASSQDRVPTYEQYF.